This TCR beta chain was identified during a study of T cell repertoires in cytomegalovirus infection. Using its own MiXCR run on the reads, TCRdb lists one record per CDR3 protein. The profile shows approximately 990,000 distinct CDR3 sequences, roughly 30% of them singletons. Note on this clonotype: What it recognizes is unknown. Germline is not matched at one junction end, which may reflect a read error.

CDR1 and CDR2 from the germline V gene are SGHVS and FNYEAQ. This CDR3 is built from 16 residues. The receptor was isolated from a human donor in good health (CMV status not recorded). Some clones in this sample may be carry-over from other donors' samples. V gene TRBV7-6 combines with J gene TRBJ2-3; TRBD2 aligns across 8 bases. The specimen comprised cultured CD8+ T cells from PBMCs, sampled from culture after CMV antigen stimulation. The CDR3 spells CASSLAPGGLADTQYF. CDR3 coding DNA: TGTGCTAGCAGCTTAGCGCCGGGGGGGTTGGCAGATACGCAGTATTTT.